These T cell receptor beta chains were read from a single sample in a study of cytomegalovirus exposure and HLA in healthy donors. Assay: immunoSEQ multiplex PCR; the TCRdb copy retains only in-frame clones and omits some. The sample lists 150,000 to 200,000 clones, roughly 85% occurring once. The sequencing input was PBMCs. These receptors originate from a woman aged 45 to 65 in good health and CMV-seronegative. The CDR3 runs from the conserved cysteine through the conserved F or W. Fields, in order: J gene, D gene, clone size, V gene, CDR3 DNA, CDR3 protein. The D gene is left open where the match is weak. Rows may omit the clone size; those that give it use once, few, many or a size class.

J: TRBJ2-7
D: -
size: -
V: TRBV7-7
DNA: TGTGCCAGCAGCTTAGGCACATCAGGGGTCTACGAGCAGTACTTC
CDR3: CASSLGTSGVYEQYF

J: TRBJ1-6
D: TRBD1
size: -
V: TRBV5-1
DNA: TGCGCCAGCAGCTCAGGAGACAGGGGGGGATCACCCCTCCACTTT
CDR3: CASSSGDRGGSPLHF

J: TRBJ2-1
D: TRBD1
size: -
V: TRBV5-1
DNA: TGCGCCAGCAGCCAGACAGGGGGCGGGGGGCTTGAGCAGTTCTTC
CDR3: CASSQTGGGGLEQFF

J: TRBJ1-4
D: -
size: -
V: TRBV28
DNA: TGTGCCAGCAGTTCGGCAGGGCCTAATGAAAAACTGTTTTTT
CDR3: CASSSAGPNEKLFF

J: TRBJ2-2
D: -
size: -
V: TRBV19
DNA: TGTGCCAGTAGTCCCCTCGGGAGAAACACCGGGGAGCTGTTTTTT
CDR3: CASSPLGRNTGELFF

J: TRBJ2-1
D: TRBD2
size: -
V: TRBV7-2
DNA: TGTGCCAGCAGCCGGACTAGCGGGAGTTCCTACAATGAGCAGTTCTTC
CDR3: CASSRTSGSSYNEQFF

J: TRBJ2-3
D: TRBD2
size: few
V: TRBV19
DNA: TGTGCCAGTAGTATGACTAGCGGGCCCACAGATACGCAGTATTTT
CDR3: CASSMTSGPTDTQYF

J: TRBJ2-7
D: TRBD2
size: -
V: TRBV7-8
DNA: TGTGCCAGCAGCTTAGCGATTAGCGGGAGGGCCTACGAGCAGTACTTC
CDR3: CASSLAISGRAYEQYF

J: TRBJ2-6
D: -
size: -
V: TRBV7-2
DNA: TGTGCCAGCAGCGCCGGGGGCTCTGGGGCCAACGTCCTGACTTTC
CDR3: CASSAGGSGANVLTF

J: TRBJ2-1
D: TRBD2
size: -
V: TRBV27
DNA: TGTGCCAGCAGTTACCGGACTAGCGAGCAGTTCTTC
CDR3: CASSYRTSEQFF

J: TRBJ2-5
D: TRBD2
size: -
V: TRBV11-2
DNA: TGTGCCAGCAGCCTCCTTAGCGGGCTCCAAGAGACCCAGTACTTC
CDR3: CASSLLSGLQETQYF

J: TRBJ1-4
D: TRBD1
size: -
V: TRBV10-3
DNA: TGTGCCATCAAGGGACAGCCGGATGAAAAACTGTTTTTT
CDR3: CAIKGQPDEKLFF